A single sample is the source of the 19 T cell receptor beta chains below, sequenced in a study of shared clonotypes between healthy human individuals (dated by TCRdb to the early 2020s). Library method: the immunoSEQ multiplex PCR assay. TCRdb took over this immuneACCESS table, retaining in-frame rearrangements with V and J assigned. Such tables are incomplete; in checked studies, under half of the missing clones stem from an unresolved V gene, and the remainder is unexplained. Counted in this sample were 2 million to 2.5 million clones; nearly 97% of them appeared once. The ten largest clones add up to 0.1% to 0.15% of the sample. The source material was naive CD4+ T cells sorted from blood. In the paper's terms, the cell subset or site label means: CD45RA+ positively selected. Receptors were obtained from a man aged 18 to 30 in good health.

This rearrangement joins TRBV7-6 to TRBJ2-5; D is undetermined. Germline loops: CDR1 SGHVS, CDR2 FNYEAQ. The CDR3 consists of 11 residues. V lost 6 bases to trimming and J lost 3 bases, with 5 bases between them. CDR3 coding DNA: TGTGCCAGCAGTCAGGAAGAGACCCAGTACTTC. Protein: CASSQEETQYF.

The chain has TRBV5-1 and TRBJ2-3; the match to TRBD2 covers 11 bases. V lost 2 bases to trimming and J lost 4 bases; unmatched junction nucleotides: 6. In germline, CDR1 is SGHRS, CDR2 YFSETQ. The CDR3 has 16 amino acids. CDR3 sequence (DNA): TGCGCCAGCAGCTTTACTAGCGGGAGCTCGGCAGATACGCAGTATTTT. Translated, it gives CASSFTSGSSADTQYF.

The CDR3 DNA sequence: TGCGCCAGCAGCCTAGGGCCGGGGGAGCTCACAGATACGCAGTATTTT. Protein: CASSLGPGELTDTQYF. The rearrangement joins TRBV4-3 to TRBJ2-3, with D possibly matching TRBD2 (6 bases). V shed 4 bases and J shed 2 bases, with 16 bases lying between them. The CDR3 is 16 amino acids. CDR1 is LGHNA and CDR2 is YSLEER in the germline V gene.

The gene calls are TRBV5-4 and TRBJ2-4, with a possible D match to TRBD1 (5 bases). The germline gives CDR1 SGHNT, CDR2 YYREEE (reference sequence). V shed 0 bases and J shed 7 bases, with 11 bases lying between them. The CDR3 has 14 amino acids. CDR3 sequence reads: CASSLAQGLNIQYF. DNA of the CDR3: TGTGCCAGCAGCTTGGCCCAGGGATTGAACATTCAGTACTTC.

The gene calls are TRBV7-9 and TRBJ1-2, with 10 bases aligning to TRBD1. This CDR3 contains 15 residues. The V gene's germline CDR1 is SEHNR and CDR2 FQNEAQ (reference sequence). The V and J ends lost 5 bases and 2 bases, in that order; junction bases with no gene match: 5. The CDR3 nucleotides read TGTGCCAGCAGCCCTGGACAGGGGGGGAACTATGGCTACACCTTC. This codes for CASSPGQGGNYGYTF. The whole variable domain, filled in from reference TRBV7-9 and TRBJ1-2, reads DTGVSQNPRHKITKRGQNVTFRCDPISEHNRLYWYRQTLGQGPEFLTYFQNEAQLEKSRLLSDRFSAERPKGSFSTLEIQRTEQGDSAMYLCASSPGQGGNYGYTFGSGTRLTVV.

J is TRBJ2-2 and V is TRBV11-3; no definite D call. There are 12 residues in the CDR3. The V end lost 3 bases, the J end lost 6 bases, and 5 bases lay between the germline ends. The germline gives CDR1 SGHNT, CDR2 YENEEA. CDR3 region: CASSFGSGELFF. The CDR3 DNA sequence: TGTGCCAGCAGCTTTGGGTCCGGGGAGCTGTTTTTT.

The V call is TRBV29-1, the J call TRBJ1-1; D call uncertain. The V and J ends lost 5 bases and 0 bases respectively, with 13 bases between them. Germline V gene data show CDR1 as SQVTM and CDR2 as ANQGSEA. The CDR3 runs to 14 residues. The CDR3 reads CSVTTRLLNTEAFF. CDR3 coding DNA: TGCAGCGTTACCACCCGACTGTTGAACACTGAAGCTTTCTTT.

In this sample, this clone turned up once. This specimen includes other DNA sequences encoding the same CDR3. CDR3 residues: CASSEYGSNQPQHF. The CDR3 DNA is TGTGCCAGCAGTGAATACGGCAGCAATCAGCCCCAGCATTTT. This chain connects TRBV25-1 to TRBJ1-5; D gene uncertain. CDR1 MGHDK and CDR2 SYGVNS come from the germline V gene. V lost 0 bases, J lost 1 base, and 4 bases lay in between. This CDR3 is 14 amino acids long. The full variable domain, rest sourced from reference TRBV25-1 and TRBJ1-5, is EADIYQTPRYLVIGTGKKITLECSQTMGHDKMYWYQQDPGMELHLIHYSYGVNSTEKGDLSSESTVSRIRTEHFPLTLESARPSHTSQYLCASSEYGSNQPQHFGDGTRLSIL.

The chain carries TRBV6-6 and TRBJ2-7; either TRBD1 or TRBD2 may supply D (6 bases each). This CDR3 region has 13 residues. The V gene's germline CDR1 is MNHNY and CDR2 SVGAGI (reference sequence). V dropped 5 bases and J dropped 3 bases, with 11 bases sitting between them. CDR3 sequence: CASSRGDVYEQYF. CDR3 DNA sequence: TGTGCCAGCAGTAGGGGGGATGTCTACGAGCAGTACTTC.

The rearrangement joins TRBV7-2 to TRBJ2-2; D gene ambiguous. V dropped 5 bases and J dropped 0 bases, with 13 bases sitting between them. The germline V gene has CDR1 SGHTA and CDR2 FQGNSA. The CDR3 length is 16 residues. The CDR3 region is CASSTRHRANTGELFF. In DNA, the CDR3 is TGTGCCAGCAGCACCCGACACCGAGCGAACACCGGGGAGCTGTTTTTT.

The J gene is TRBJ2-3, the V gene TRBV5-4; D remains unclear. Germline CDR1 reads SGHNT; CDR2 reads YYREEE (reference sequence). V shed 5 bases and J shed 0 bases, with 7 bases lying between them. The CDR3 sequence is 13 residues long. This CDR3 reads CASRKTSTDTQYF. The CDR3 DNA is TGTGCCAGCAGGAAAACTAGCACAGATACGCAGTATTTT.

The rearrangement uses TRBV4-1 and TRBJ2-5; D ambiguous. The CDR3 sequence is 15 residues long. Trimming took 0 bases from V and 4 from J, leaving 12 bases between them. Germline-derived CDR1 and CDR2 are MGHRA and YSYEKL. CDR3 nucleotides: TGCGCCAGCAGCCAAGACCCAGAAGTTATAGAGACCCAGTACTTC. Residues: CASSQDPEVIETQYF.

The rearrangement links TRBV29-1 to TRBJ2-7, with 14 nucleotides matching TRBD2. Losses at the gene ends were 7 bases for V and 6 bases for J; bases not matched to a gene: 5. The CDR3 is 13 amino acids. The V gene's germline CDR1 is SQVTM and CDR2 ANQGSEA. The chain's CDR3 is CSGRLAGGIEQYF. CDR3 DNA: TGCAGCGGTCGACTAGCGGGAGGGATCGAGCAGTACTTC.

The CDR3 is CASSRTASAEQYF. CDR3 in DNA: TGTGCCAGCAGTCGGACCGCGAGTGCCGAGCAGTACTTC. The genes are TRBV6-6 and TRBJ2-7; D unclear. V lost 5 bases, J lost 6 bases, and 14 bases lay in between. CDR1 is MNHNY, CDR2 SVGAGI, per germline (reference sequence). The CDR3 is 13 residues long.

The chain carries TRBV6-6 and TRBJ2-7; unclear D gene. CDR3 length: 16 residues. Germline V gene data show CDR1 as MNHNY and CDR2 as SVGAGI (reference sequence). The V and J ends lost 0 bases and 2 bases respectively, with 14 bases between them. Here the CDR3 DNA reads TGTGCCAGCAGTTACTCGATGGGCGGTGGGGCCTACGAGCAGTACTTC. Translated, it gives CASSYSMGGGAYEQYF.

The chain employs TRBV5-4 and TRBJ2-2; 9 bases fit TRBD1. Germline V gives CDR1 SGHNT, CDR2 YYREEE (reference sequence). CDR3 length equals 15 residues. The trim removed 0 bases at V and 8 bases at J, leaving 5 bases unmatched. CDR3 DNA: TGTGCCAGCAGCTTGGATTCACAGGGGGCGGGGGAGCTGTTTTTT. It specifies CASSLDSQGAGELFF.

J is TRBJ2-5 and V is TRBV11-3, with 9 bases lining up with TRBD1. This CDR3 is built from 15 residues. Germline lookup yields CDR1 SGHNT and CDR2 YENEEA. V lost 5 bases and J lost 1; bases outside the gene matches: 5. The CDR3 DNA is TGTGCCAGCAGCATGGGACAGGGCGCCCAAGAGACCCAGTACTTC. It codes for CASSMGQGAQETQYF.

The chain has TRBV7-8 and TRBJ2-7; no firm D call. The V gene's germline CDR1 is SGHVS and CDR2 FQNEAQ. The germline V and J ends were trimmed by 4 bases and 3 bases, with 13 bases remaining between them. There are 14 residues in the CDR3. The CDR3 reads CASSSRREVYEQYF. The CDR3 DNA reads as TGTGCCAGCAGCTCCCGGAGAGAGGTCTACGAGCAGTACTTC.

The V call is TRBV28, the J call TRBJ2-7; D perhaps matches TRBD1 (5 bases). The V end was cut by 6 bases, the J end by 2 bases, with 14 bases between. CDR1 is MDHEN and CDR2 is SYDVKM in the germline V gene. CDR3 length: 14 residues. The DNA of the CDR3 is TGTGCCAGCAGCCTAAACAGGATACCCTACGAGCAGTACTTC. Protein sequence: CASSLNRIPYEQYF.